A selection of T cell receptor beta chains follows, all from one sample in a study of control samples from healthy donors and cancer patients. TCRdb keeps only in-frame clones here, not all; method: immunoSEQ multiplex PCR. The table has roughly 100,000 clones, about 91% seen once; the top ten hold around 2.3%. The sequenced sample was blood. The receptors originated from a woman between 18 and 29 years old in good health. Each CDR3 is given with its conserved first and last residue. D genes are given only for firm matches. Clone sizes are given selectively: once, few, many, or a class where the clone is expanded.

d_gene	abundance	v_gene	j_gene	CDR3aa	CDR3nt
NA	NA	TRBV3-1/TRBV3-2	TRBJ2-3	CASSQDRGRLIDTQYF	TGTGCCAGCAGCCAAGACAGGGGTCGGTTAATAGATACGCAGTATTTT
NA	NA	TRBV6-5	TRBJ2-1	CASSYTATSSYNEQFF	TGTGCCAGCAGTTACACAGCTACTAGCTCCTACAATGAGCAGTTCTTC
TRBD1	few	TRBV6-5	TRBJ1-1	CASSSRQGAVAEAFF	TGTGCCAGCAGTTCAAGACAGGGTGCCGTGGCTGAAGCTTTCTTT
NA	NA	TRBV6-8	TRBJ1-1	CASSWREAEAFF	TGTGCCAGCAGTTGGAGGGAGGCTGAAGCTTTCTTT
NA	NA	TRBV5-4	TRBJ2-3	CASSLSIVSTDTQYF	TGTGCCAGCAGCTTGTCAATTGTCTCCACAGATACGCAGTATTTT
NA	NA	TRBV6-5	TRBJ1-1	CASSYGDTEAFF	TGTGCCAGCAGTTACGGGGACACTGAAGCTTTCTTT
NA	NA	TRBV24-1	TRBJ1-5	CATSDSQGGPQHF	TGTGCCACCAGTGATTCCCAGGGTGGGCCCCAGCATTTT
NA	NA	TRBV6-1	TRBJ1-2	CASSDIQGGGYGYTF	TGTGCCAGCAGTGATATTCAAGGAGGGGGCTATGGCTACACCTTC
NA	NA	TRBV19	TRBJ2-7	CASSTTGIREQYF	TGTGCCAGTAGTACCACAGGGATCCGCGAGCAGTACTTC
TRBD1	NA	TRBV7-8	TRBJ2-2	CASSPRDRVTGELFF	TGTGCCAGCAGCCCACGGGACAGGGTGACGGGGGAGCTGTTTTTT
NA	NA	TRBV5-1	TRBJ2-6	CASGGGPGANVLTF	TGCGCCAGCGGGGGGGGCCCTGGGGCCAACGTCCTGACTTTC
NA	NA	TRBV12-3/TRBV12-4	TRBJ2-7	CASSSKWGSEQYF	TGTGCCAGCAGTTCCAAATGGGGTTCCGAGCAGTACTTC
NA	NA	TRBV14	TRBJ2-5	CASSQDRRVWETQYF	TGTGCCAGCAGCCAAGACCGTAGGGTATGGGAGACCCAGTACTTC
NA	NA	TRBV7-2	TRBJ1-2	CASSLTSDGYTF	TGTGCCAGCAGCTTAACATCCGATGGCTACACCTTC
TRBD1	NA	TRBV5-1	TRBJ1-6	CASSVGTGHSPLHF	TGCGCCAGCAGCGTCGGGACAGGTCATTCACCCCTCCACTTT
TRBD1	NA	TRBV28	TRBJ1-1	CASSLNRDREAFF	TGTGCCAGCAGTTTAAATCGGGACAGGGAAGCTTTCTTT
TRBD1	NA	TRBV4-1	TRBJ1-2	CASSHVGTDYGYTF	TGCGCCAGCAGCCACGTCGGGACAGACTATGGCTACACCTTC
NA	NA	TRBV5-4	TRBJ2-1	CASSPRRGTYNEQFF	TGTGCCAGCAGCCCCCGCAGGGGTACCTACAATGAGCAGTTCTTC
NA	NA	TRBV5-6	TRBJ2-1	CASSYSLGEGGNEQFF	TGTGCCAGCAGCTACTCTCTAGGTGAAGGGGGAAATGAGCAGTTCTTC
TRBD1	once	TRBV11-2	TRBJ2-7	CASSVRDRVYEQYF	TGTGCCAGCAGCGTCCGGGACAGGGTCTACGAGCAGTACTTC
NA	NA	TRBV29-1	TRBJ2-3	CSVGSTDTQYF	TGCAGCGTCGGAAGTACAGATACGCAGTATTTT
TRBD1	NA	TRBV13	TRBJ2-4	CASSSRTGENIQYF	TGTGCCAGCAGCTCTCGGACAGGGGAAAACATTCAGTACTTC
NA	NA	TRBV5-1	TRBJ2-3	CASSLGLVTDTQYF	TGCGCCAGCAGCTTGGGACTAGTCACAGATACGCAGTATTTT
NA	NA	TRBV28	TRBJ2-2	CASSFRWDTGELFF	TGTGCCAGCAGTTTTCGGTGGGACACCGGGGAGCTGTTTTTT
NA	NA	TRBV6-2/TRBV6-3	TRBJ2-1	CASSKPGKVNNEQFF	TGTGCCAGCAGCAAACCGGGGAAAGTCAACAATGAGCAGTTCTTC
TRBD1	NA	TRBV10-3	TRBJ2-2	CAISNRDRGTGELFF	TGTGCCATCAGCAACCGGGACAGGGGAACCGGGGAGCTGTTTTTT
NA	NA	TRBV4-3	TRBJ1-4	CASSQDPSDNEKLFF	TGCGCCAGCAGCCAAGATCCGTCAGATAATGAAAAACTGTTTTTT
NA	NA	TRBV4-2	TRBJ2-7	CASSLRAETSYEQYF	TGTGCCAGCAGCCTTAGGGCGGAGACTTCCTACGAGCAGTACTTC
NA	once	TRBV6-5	TRBJ2-1	CASKDLSSYNEQFF	TGTGCCAGCAAGGACCTCAGCTCCTACAATGAGCAGTTCTTC
TRBD2	NA	TRBV6-5	TRBJ2-7	CASRPPGLAREQYF	TGTGCCAGCAGGCCTCCGGGACTAGCTCGCGAGCAGTACTTC
NA	NA	TRBV6-4	TRBJ2-3	CASSEGSRGTDTQYF	TGTGCCAGCAGTGAAGGGTCACGAGGAACAGATACGCAGTATTTT
NA	NA	TRBV30	TRBJ2-3	CAWIDRRRTDTQYF	TGTGCCTGGATCGACAGGAGACGCACAGATACGCAGTATTTT
NA	NA	TRBV6-2/TRBV6-3	TRBJ2-4	CASSSTDSLAKNIQYF	TGTGCCAGCAGTTCCACCGACTCCCTAGCCAAAAACATTCAGTACTTC
NA	NA	TRBV15	TRBJ1-5	CATSRLQDSNQPQHF	TGTGCCACCAGCAGGTTACAGGATAGCAATCAGCCCCAGCATTTT
NA	once	TRBV5-1	TRBJ1-6	CASSWGTGSSYNSPLHF	TGCGCCAGCAGCTGGGGGACGGGAAGCTCCTATAATTCACCCCTCCACTTT
NA	NA	TRBV15	TRBJ2-1	CATSRAEGGTNEQFF	TGTGCCACCAGCAGAGCTGAGGGAGGGACAAATGAGCAGTTCTTC
NA	NA	TRBV2	TRBJ2-3	CASSVLSDTQYF	TGTGCCAGCAGTGTGCTTTCAGATACGCAGTATTTT
NA	NA	TRBV6-4	TRBJ2-1	CASSEDSSSYNEQFF	TGTGCCAGCAGTGAGGACAGCAGCTCCTACAATGAGCAGTTCTTC
NA	NA	TRBV4-1	TRBJ1-2	CASSQDPGAGYGYTF	TGCGCCAGCAGCCAAGACCCGGGGGCGGGTTATGGCTACACCTTC
TRBD2	NA	TRBV5-1	TRBJ2-7	CASSLVSGSPYEQYF	TGCGCCAGCAGCTTGGTTAGCGGGAGCCCCTACGAGCAGTACTTC
NA	NA	TRBV10-3	TRBJ2-5	CAIKMGQDAGAQYF	TGTGCCATCAAGATGGGACAAGATGCAGGGGCCCAGTACTTC
TRBD1	NA	TRBV28	TRBJ1-5	CASSTGVYNQPQHF	TGTGCCAGCAGCACAGGGGTCTACAATCAGCCCCAGCATTTT
TRBD1	NA	TRBV7-3	TRBJ2-3	CATGTGGLDTQYF	TGTGCCACAGGGACAGGGGGCTTAGATACGCAGTATTTT
NA	once	TRBV11-2	TRBJ1-1	CASSLDATKAFF	TGTGCCAGCAGCTTAGACGCGACAAAAGCTTTCTTT
NA	NA	TRBV11-2	TRBJ1-1	CASSLARTAEAFF	TGTGCCAGCAGCTTAGCCCGGACGGCTGAAGCTTTCTTT
NA	NA	TRBV19	TRBJ1-4	CASSTGQGTEKLFF	TGTGCCAGTAGTACGGGGCAGGGGACTGAAAAACTGTTTTTT
NA	few	TRBV24-1	TRBJ2-2	CATSDGRVDTGELFF	TGTGCCACCAGTGATGGTAGGGTTGACACCGGGGAGCTGTTTTTT
NA	NA	TRBV7-9	TRBJ2-2	CASSLRLGELFF	TGTGCCAGCAGCTTAAGACTCGGGGAGCTGTTTTTT
NA	NA	TRBV12-3/TRBV12-4	TRBJ1-2	CASSSSSYGYTF	TGTGCCAGCAGTTCATCCAGCTATGGCTACACCTTC
NA	NA	TRBV27	TRBJ1-2	CASPYGGLSCGYTF	TGTGCCAGCCCCTATGGGGGGCTTTCTTGCGGCTACACCTTC
NA	NA	TRBV27	TRBJ1-3	CASSLRGYSGNTIYF	TGTGCCAGCAGTTTACGGGGATACTCTGGAAACACCATATATTTT